Detailed here is one TCR beta chain. This specimen comes from a study of monozygotic twins with inflammatory bowel disease. Template switching introduced UMIs that contain a 6-nucleotide sample barcode. Following a re-call of the 5' RACE reads, TCRdb has one entry per CDR3 protein and lacks DNA. Its clone listing holds approximately 400,000 distinct CDR3 sequences. Sequencing was carried out using blood. This sequence originates from a human donor with ulcerative colitis or Crohn's disease, or a healthy co-twin of an affected twin (not recorded which).

The chain's CDR3 is CASSDPGGGAHEQYF. The chain has TRBV3-1 and TRBJ2-7; without DNA, the TCRdb call of TRBD2 cannot be checked. The CDR3 covers 15 residues. Germline-derived CDR1 and CDR2 are LGHDT and YNNKEL (reference sequence).